Following are 27 T cell receptor beta chains from one sample sequenced in a study of post-analysis software for immune sequencing data. Study results and caveats: About five TRBV segments (TRBV5-6, TRBV5-1 and TRBV20-1 among them) occurred more frequently in patients than in controls.

Unique molecular identifiers had been added to the TCR beta cDNA libraries. TCRdb recomputed calls from the PCR reads with MiXCR, one row per CDR3 protein. The sample consists of 750,000 to 950,000 distinct CDR3 sequences, roughly 50% of them appearing once. These receptors lack a known antigen. Sequenced: blood. Every receptor here comes from a girl under 18 with multiple sclerosis.

A single count supports this clonotype. This chain joins TRBV7-6 and TRBJ1-1, with D hard to call. From germline, CDR1 is SGHVS and CDR2 FNYEAQ. The V and J ends lost 2 bases and 2 bases respectively, with 6 bases between them. The CDR3 has 13 residues. The CDR3 is CASSLYHNTEAFF. The DNA of the CDR3 is TGTGCCAGCAGCTTATACCACAACACTGAAGCTTTCTTT.

The sample holds a few counts of this clonotype. The chain couples TRBV29-1 to TRBJ2-1; TRBD2 matches at 9 bases. This CDR3 has 13 amino acids. Germline lookup yields CDR1 SQVTM and CDR2 ANQGSEA. V was pared by 6 bases and J by 10 bases, with 10 bases of the junction left unmatched. In DNA form, the CDR3 reads TGCAGCGTCATAGCGGGAGCTTTAAGGGAGCAGTTCTTC. As protein: CSVIAGALREQFF.

V is TRBV12-3 or TRBV12-4 and J is TRBJ2-7; the D gene is possibly TRBD2 (5 bases). The CDR3 runs 13 residues. Trimming pared 2 bases from V and 3 bases from J, leaving 8 bases between. The CDR3 DNA is TGTGCCAGCAGTTTATTGAGGGACTACGAGCAGTACTTC. Amino acids: CASSLLRDYEQYF.

This sequence joins TRBV20-1 and TRBJ1-5, with 11 bases that match TRBD1. J was trimmed by 6 bases and V by 2 bases; bases with no gene match: 6. This CDR3 region has 15 residues. The germline gives CDR1 DFQATT, CDR2 SNEGSKA (reference sequence). CDR3 nucleotide sequence: TGCAGTGCTAGATACCGGGACAGGGGGGGTCAGCCCCAGCATTTT. Translating gives CSARYRDRGGQPQHF.

The chain carries TRBV12-3 or TRBV12-4 and TRBJ2-3; TRBD1 might be the D (6 bases). The germline V and J ends were trimmed by 2 bases and 1 base, with 10 bases remaining between them. There are 15 residues in the CDR3. Here the CDR3 reads CASSLNRDGTDTQYF. The DNA for the CDR3 is TGTGCCAGCAGTTTAAACAGGGATGGCACAGATACGCAGTATTTT.

V and J are TRBV20-1 and TRBJ1-1; D is uncertain. V was clipped by 2 bases and J by 2 bases, with 15 bases between them. This CDR3 is built from 15 residues. The germline gives CDR1 DFQATT, CDR2 SNEGSKA (reference sequence). In DNA, the CDR3 is TGCAGTGCTAGATCGACCCGCCGGGGTAACACTGAAGCTTTCTTT. This gives the protein CSARSTRRGNTEAFF.

In regard to this clonotype: Its ends do not fully match the called genes, so a read error is possible. The CDR3 region is CVTSDLVAGDTDTQYF. The CDR3 nucleotides read TGTGTCACCAGTGATTTGGTAGCGGGGGACACAGATACGCAGTATTTT. V and J are TRBV24-1 and TRBJ2-3; TRBD2 matches at 9 bases. The CDR3 runs to 16 residues. Per germline, CDR1 KGHDR and CDR2 SFDVKD.

The chain uses TRBV6-6 and TRBJ2-1; weak D call: TRBD1 (6 bases). Trimming left V 7 bases short and J 6 bases short, with 19 bases between. Germline V gives CDR1 MNHNY, CDR2 SVGAGI (reference sequence). This CDR3 has 15 residues. Written as DNA, the CDR3 is TGTGCCAGCACCCGACACAGGGAAGCAGGCAATGAGCAGTTCTTC. Its translation is CASTRHREAGNEQFF.

This chain connects TRBV6-1 to TRBJ2-7; the D gene is possibly TRBD1 (6 bases). V was trimmed by 6 bases and J by 5 bases, leaving 17 bases between them. The V gene's germline CDR1 is MNHNS and CDR2 SASEGT. CDR3 size: 14 residues. The CDR3 sequence: CASRSPRGPDEQYF. DNA of the CDR3: TGTGCCAGCAGATCACCCAGGGGACCTGACGAGCAGTACTTC.

The rearrangement links TRBV6-1 to TRBJ2-6; no clear D. With 7 bases removed from V and 2 bases from J, the gap between germline ends came to 9 bases. Germline CDR1 is MNHNS and CDR2 is SASEGT. CDR3 length equals 14 residues. The CDR3 region has the DNA TGTGCCAGCAATGGGGTCACTGGGGCCAACGTCCTGACTTTC. This sequence encodes CASNGVTGANVLTF.

This clonotype showed up just a few times. The chain combines TRBV9 with TRBJ1-2, with 7 bases identical to TRBD1. CDR3 length: 17 residues. Germline V gene lookup returns CDR1 SGDLS and CDR2 YYNGEE. V was pared by 2 bases and J by 0 bases, with 10 bases of the junction left unmatched. This CDR3 is CASSVTGQHPTNYGYTF. CDR3 coding DNA: TGTGCCAGCAGCGTTACGGGACAGCACCCAACTAACTATGGCTACACCTTC.

This rearrangement joins TRBV27 to TRBJ2-1; 7 nucleotides agree with TRBD2. The V gene's germline CDR1 is MNHEY and CDR2 SMNVEV (reference sequence). Trimming took 7 bases from V and 5 from J; bases not matched to a gene: 8. CDR3 length: 14 residues. In DNA form, the CDR3 reads TGTGCCAGCACCCGGGCTAGCGGACACAATGAGCAGTTCTTC. It encodes CASTRASGHNEQFF.

The V call is TRBV6-2 or TRBV6-3, the J call TRBJ2-7; 11 bases agree with TRBD2. The CDR3 runs to 15 residues. V gave up 6 bases and J gave up 7 bases; unmatched junction bases: 11. CDR1 MNHEY and CDR2 SVGEGT come from the germline V gene. The DNA for the CDR3 is TGTGCCAGCAGGGATATTAGCGGGGGGGCCAGGGAGCAGTACTTC. Translated: CASRDISGGAREQYF.

V and J are TRBV7-9 and TRBJ2-5; TRBD1 agrees at 11 bases. The V segment lost 4 bases and the J segment 10 bases; nucleotides outside the gene matches: 8. The germline V gene has CDR1 SEHNR and CDR2 FQNEAQ (reference sequence). There are 14 residues in the CDR3. The CDR3 region has the DNA TGTGCCAGCAGCTCGGGACAGGGGGAAGGGATCCAGTACTTC. Protein product: CASSSGQGEGIQYF.

The genes are TRBV11-2 and TRBJ1-2; perhaps TRBD1 as D (5 bases). CDR1 is SGHAT, CDR2 FQNNGV, per germline. The CDR3 consists of 15 residues. Between the trimmed V and J ends, which lost 6 bases and 5 bases, there was a span of 19 bases. The CDR3 sequence: CASRSGDLSEYGYTF. The CDR3 DNA reads as TGTGCCAGCAGATCTGGGGACCTTTCGGAGTATGGCTACACCTTC.

The chain combines TRBV15 with TRBJ2-7, with D unclear. This CDR3 contains 16 residues. Germline values: CDR1 LNHNV, CDR2 YYDKDF (reference sequence). Trimming cost V 0 bases and J 2 bases, with 14 bases left between them. The CDR3 loop reads CATSRDRGSGTYEQYF. The DNA of the CDR3 is TGTGCCACCAGCAGAGATCGTGGTTCGGGTACCTACGAGCAGTACTTC.

This clonotype showed up just a few times. The chain couples TRBV29-1 to TRBJ2-1, with D possibly being TRBD1 or TRBD2 (5 bases each). CDR3 size: 14 residues. Deletions cut 6 bases from V and 0 bases from J, with 12 bases between. Germline CDR1 SQVTM, CDR2 ANQGSEA. This CDR3 is CSVWDAGSYNEQFF. CDR3 nucleotide sequence: TGCAGCGTGTGGGACGCTGGCTCCTACAATGAGCAGTTCTTC.

The chain has TRBV4-3 and TRBJ2-2; 10 bases agree with TRBD2. CDR1 is LGHNA and CDR2 is YSLEER in the germline V gene. This CDR3 contains 15 residues. V dropped 6 bases and J dropped 3; count of bases not matched to a gene: 4. The CDR3 DNA follows: TGCGCCAGCAGGCTAGCGGGAGTCGACACCGGGGAGCTGTTTTTT. Translation gives CASRLAGVDTGELFF.

This chain links TRBV7-9 with TRBJ2-1; D is unresolved. Germline V lookup: CDR1 SEHNR, CDR2 FQNEAQ (reference sequence). CDR3 length: 13 residues. V was pared by 3 bases and J by 6 bases, with 9 bases between. The DNA of the CDR3 is TGTGCCAGCAGCTTCGGTGCTTCCAATGAGCAGTTCTTC. Translating gives CASSFGASNEQFF.

This rearrangement joins TRBV7-2 to TRBJ2-7, with 9 bases identical to TRBD1. Germline CDR1 SGHTA, CDR2 FQGNSA. V gave up 1 base and J gave up 7 bases; unmatched junction bases: 8. The CDR3 covers 15 residues. The CDR3 DNA is TGTGCCAGCAGCTTAGGAGGGACAGGGCGGGGGGAGCAGTACTTC. Its protein product is CASSLGGTGRGEQYF.

The chain employs TRBV29-1 and TRBJ2-7; 8 bases agree with TRBD1. There are 13 residues in the CDR3. With 7 bases clipped from V and 7 bases from J, the junction kept 12 bases outside the gene matches. Germline V CDR1 and CDR2: SQVTM, ANQGSEA. The CDR3 DNA is TGCAGCGCGACAGGGGTTCGAGGAAGGGAGCAGTACTTC. Translation gives CSATGVRGREQYF.

The rearrangement links TRBV20-1 to TRBJ2-1, with D possibly being TRBD2 (6 bases). CDR1 is DFQATT and CDR2 is SNEGSKA in the germline V gene (reference sequence). Trimming removed 5 bases at V and 8 bases at J, with 10 bases between. The length of the CDR3 is 11 residues. The CDR3 coding sequence is TGCAGTGCTCCCACTAGCTATGAGCAGTTCTTC. Amino acids: CSAPTSYEQFF.

This clonotype appeared a few times. The gene calls are TRBV20-1 and TRBJ1-2; TRBD1 aligns across 11 bases. The CDR3 runs to 13 residues. Looked up from germline, CDR1 is DFQATT and CDR2 is SNEGSKA (reference sequence). With 2 bases clipped from V and 9 bases from J, the junction kept 5 bases outside the gene matches. The CDR3 loop is CSARNGTGGSYTF. In DNA form, the CDR3 reads TGCAGTGCTAGAAACGGGACAGGGGGTAGCTACACCTTC.

The chain links TRBV20-1 to TRBJ1-5, with D uncertain. V was pared by 5 bases and J by 3 bases, with 11 bases between. Germline V lookup: CDR1 DFQATT, CDR2 SNEGSKA (reference sequence). The CDR3 covers 13 residues. CDR3 coding DNA: TGCAGTGCTGAGAGGTCCTCCAATCAGCCCCAGCATTTT. Protein product: CSAERSSNQPQHF.

This clonotype was detected a few times. The J gene is TRBJ2-1, the V gene TRBV15; no clear D. Germline CDR1 is LNHNV and CDR2 is YYDKDF (reference sequence). Trimming stripped 0 bases from V and 0 bases from J, with 9 bases between. The CDR3 is 16 amino acids. The chain's CDR3 is CATSRDQPSSYNEQFF. Here the CDR3 DNA reads TGTGCCACCAGCAGAGACCAGCCCAGCTCCTACAATGAGCAGTTCTTC.

This chain links TRBV7-9 with TRBJ2-7; perhaps TRBD2 as D (5 bases). The CDR3 is made up of 14 amino acids. Looked up from germline, CDR1 is SEHNR and CDR2 is FQNEAQ (reference sequence). The V end lost 3 bases, the J end lost 5 bases, and 14 bases lay between the germline ends. The CDR3 nucleotides are TGTGCCAGCAGCTTCGGGAACCCACTAGACGAGCAGTACTTC. This codes for CASSFGNPLDEQYF.

This chain connects TRBV6-6 to TRBJ2-4; TRBD2 matches 9 bases. CDR1 and CDR2 (germline): MNHNY, SVGAGI (reference sequence). The CDR3 contains 15 residues. V trimming: 3 bases; J trimming: 12 bases; junction bases outside the gene matches: 12. The CDR3 spells CASSYTGSGSRSQYF. The CDR3 region has the DNA TGTGCCAGCAGTTATACCGGTAGCGGGAGCCGAAGTCAGTACTTC.